A selection of T cell receptor beta chains follows, all from one sample in a study of tumor and adjacent non-tumor tissue in lung cancer. In TCRdb, the multiplex PCR reads were re-called with MiXCR into one record per CDR3 protein. The sample yields more than 120,000 distinct CDR3 sequences, around 66% seen once. Sequencing was performed on lung tumor tissue. The origin of the receptors is a man aged 55 to 70 with small cell lung cancer. The CDR3 runs from the conserved cysteine through the conserved F or W. A D gene is named only where the DNA matches it firmly. Clone size, where shown, is once, few, many, or a class for clones that have expanded.

J gene: TRBJ1-2
D gene: -
V gene: TRBV7-9
clone size: -
CDR3 protein: CASSTVLYYGYIF
CDR3 DNA: TGCGCCAGCAGCACTGTCTTATACTATGGCTACATCTTC

J gene: TRBJ1-6
D gene: -
V gene: TRBV5-6
clone size: many
CDR3 protein: CASSLFWQGNSPLHF
CDR3 DNA: TGTGCCAGCAGCTTGTTCTGGCAGGGGAATTCACCCCTCCACTTT

J gene: TRBJ1-1
D gene: TRBD1
V gene: TRBV28
clone size: many
CDR3 protein: CASSFRGGGSLDFF
CDR3 DNA: TGTGCCAGCAGTTTTAGAGGGGGCGGGTCGCTAGATTTCTTT

J gene: TRBJ2-2
D gene: -
V gene: TRBV28
clone size: many
CDR3 protein: CASRPSWDAGELFF
CDR3 DNA: TGTGCCAGCAGGCCCAGTTGGGATGCCGGGGAGCTGTTTTTT

J gene: TRBJ2-1
D gene: TRBD1
V gene: TRBV11-3
clone size: once
CDR3 protein: CVSSLGDRGQGFF
CDR3 DNA: TGTGTCAGCAGTTTAGGGGACAGGGGGCAGGGGTTCTTC

J gene: TRBJ1-2
D gene: TRBD1
V gene: TRBV6-5
clone size: -
CDR3 protein: CASRYNDRDADYTF
CDR3 DNA: TGTGCCAGCAGATATAACGACAGGGACGCTGACTACACCTTC

J gene: TRBJ1-1
D gene: -
V gene: TRBV20-1
clone size: -
CDR3 protein: CSARAFAADTETFF
CDR3 DNA: TGCAGTGCGAGGGCCTTTGCGGCTGACACTGAAACTTTCTTT

J gene: TRBJ2-1
D gene: -
V gene: TRBV29-1
clone size: -
CDR3 protein: CSVDPPKYNEQFF
CDR3 DNA: TGCAGCGTTGACCCACCCAAATACAATGAGCAGTTCTTC

J gene: TRBJ2-1
D gene: -
V gene: TRBV11-2
clone size: -
CDR3 protein: CASSLTAVAVGGVPEFF
CDR3 DNA: TGTGCCAGCAGCTTAACAGCGGTAGCAGTAGGTGGAGTCCCAGAGTTCTTC

J gene: TRBJ2-5
D gene: TRBD1
V gene: TRBV20-1
clone size: once
CDR3 protein: CSTRQGETQYF
CDR3 DNA: TGCAGTACAAGACAGGGGGAGACCCAGTACTTC

J gene: TRBJ2-7
D gene: TRBD1
V gene: TRBV29-1
clone size: many
CDR3 protein: CSVEDRDYEQYF
CDR3 DNA: TGCAGCGTTGAGGACAGGGACTACGAGCAGTACTTC

J gene: TRBJ1-4
D gene: -
V gene: TRBV4-1
clone size: -
CDR3 protein: CASSQAFRGSSSNEKLFF
CDR3 DNA: TGCGCCAGCAGCCAAGCTTTCAGGGGCTCGTCATCTAATGAAAAACTGTTTTTT

J gene: TRBJ1-1
D gene: -
V gene: TRBV6-5
clone size: once
CDR3 protein: CTSSYSKGEAFF
CDR3 DNA: TGTACCAGCAGTTACTCAAAGGGGGAAGCTTTCTTT

J gene: TRBJ2-4
D gene: TRBD2
V gene: TRBV20-1
clone size: few
CDR3 protein: CSARAGLAGFIQYF
CDR3 DNA: TGCAGTGCTAGAGCGGGACTAGCGGGATTCATTCAGTACTTC

J gene: TRBJ1-1
D gene: TRBD1
V gene: TRBV29-1
clone size: many
CDR3 protein: CSVADRANTEAFF
CDR3 DNA: TGCAGCGTTGCGGACAGGGCGAACACTGAAGCTTTCTTT

J gene: TRBJ2-5
D gene: TRBD2
V gene: TRBV6-2/TRBV6-3
clone size: few
CDR3 protein: CASSSTSGPLQETQYF
CDR3 DNA: TGTGCCAGCAGTTCGACTAGCGGGCCCCTTCAAGAGACCCAGTACTTC

J gene: TRBJ2-7
D gene: TRBD1
V gene: TRBV5-4
clone size: few
CDR3 protein: CASSQPGGNQQYF
CDR3 DNA: TGTGCCAGCAGCCAACCAGGGGGCAATCAGCAGTACTTC

J gene: TRBJ2-5
D gene: TRBD2
V gene: TRBV6-5
clone size: -
CDR3 protein: CAISYSTQPGGTQYF
CDR3 DNA: TGTGCCATCAGTTACTCGACACAGCCGGGGGGGACCCAGTACTTC

J gene: TRBJ1-1
D gene: TRBD1
V gene: TRBV11-2
clone size: -
CDR3 protein: CASSFRVVGTGRSEAFF
CDR3 DNA: TGTGCGAGCAGCTTTAGGGTGGTGGGGACAGGGAGAAGTGAAGCTTTCTTT

J gene: TRBJ2-4
D gene: -
V gene: TRBV24-1
clone size: -
CDR3 protein: CATTDLRDGRGGNIQYF
CDR3 DNA: TGTGCCACCACTGATTTGCGAGACGGCAGGGGGGGAAACATTCAGTACTTC